This T cell receptor beta chain was found in a study of cytomegalovirus exposure and HLA in healthy donors. The CDR3 covers 13 residues. Trimming shortened V by 2 bases and J by 0 bases, and 5 bases separated the two germline ends. Germline V gene data show CDR1 as SGHRS and CDR2 as YFSETQ. Researchers ran the PCR with 60 Vbeta and 13 Jbeta primers. Produced via immunoSEQ multiplex PCR; TCRdb's table is partial and in-frame only. This table holds 150,000 to 200,000 clones, roughly 81% found once. This clone was recorded once. The sample comprised PBMCs. The rearrangement links TRBV5-1 to TRBJ2-5, with D unclear. The TCR comes from a man younger than 45 in good health and CMV-seropositive. The CDR3 protein is CASSFSNQETQYF. CDR3 sequence (DNA): TGCGCCAGCAGCTTCAGTAACCAAGAGACCCAGTACTTC.